This T cell receptor (beta chain) was profiled in a study of Ad26.COV2.S vaccination and SARS-CoV-2 variants. Study-level information: The trial was COV1001 and the donor's arm was Ad26.COV2.S. By the intramuscular route, Ad26.COV2.S was given once, or twice 56 days apart.

Overall study findings and caveats: Placebo recipients showed lower spike-specific TCR breadth than vaccinees. Vaccinees and placebo recipients showed similar non-spike TCR breadth.

Of note for this clone: The antigen is unknown.

CDR3 length: 15 amino acids. Germline V gene lookup returns CDR1 SGHRS and CDR2 YFSETQ. The V gene lost 3 bases and the J gene lost 5 bases, with 16 bases spanning the gap. The protocol was immunoSEQ multiplex PCR, while the TCRdb copy is restricted to in-frame clones and leaves out a portion. Of 350,000 to 500,000 clones in the sample, roughly 90% were seen once. As for treatment: about 20 received Ad26.COV2.S at low or high dose, single or two shots; roughly five received placebo; per-sample allocation not given. The investigators took samples on day 63 after the first vaccine or placebo injection.

The sequences come from peripheral blood, collected in a trial of Ad26.COV2.S vaccine versus placebo. The receptor comes from a person between 18 and 60 years old who received the Ad26.COV2.S COVID-19 vaccine or a placebo. The rearrangement joins TRBV5-1 to TRBJ2-3; tentative D call: TRBD2 (6 bases). The CDR3 loop reads CASSYPREFIDTQYF. CDR3 nucleotide sequence: TGCGCCAGCAGCTACCCTCGGGAGTTCATAGATACGCAGTATTTT.